The rows below give T cell receptor beta chains drawn from one sample of a study of patients and donors after allogeneic stem cell transplantation. In TCRdb, the RT-PCR reads were re-called with MiXCR into one record per CDR3 protein. This table holds about 230,000 distinct CDR3 sequences, roughly 13% found once. Sequencing used blood, either unsorted or a sorted T cell fraction (not recorded which). These receptors were collected from a human donor who was either an allogeneic HSCT recipient or a stem cell or donor lymphocyte infusion donor (not recorded which). It is not recorded whose cells these are; they may come from a transplant donor. The CDR3 runs from the conserved cysteine through the conserved F or W. The D gene is left open where the match is weak.

>-|TRBV29-1
CSVGHSRYEQYF
>TRBD1|TRBV5-4
CASSLRDSYNEQFF
>TRBD1|TRBV29-1
CSPTGEGEAFF
>TRBD2|TRBV3-1
CATRTSGGNYEQYF
>-|TRBV14
CASSQGRLEGNEQFF
>-|TRBV10-3
CAISESHGGNSPLHF
>TRBD2|TRBV29-1
CSVRTSGRYTDTQYF
>-|TRBV11-3
CASSLLGTQNTEAFF
>TRBD1|TRBV9
CASSTGQRTYGYTF
>-|TRBV20-1
CSARDRREAFF
>-|TRBV25-1
CASSVGLTSGNTIYF
>-|TRBV20-1
CSASGSAGEENIQYF
>TRBD1|TRBV12-3/TRBV12-4
CASSLAQSGGGYGYTF
>-|TRBV6-2/TRBV6-3
CASSLRGPKYF
>-|TRBV11-2
CASRPAGTSSYNEQFF
>-|TRBV7-9
CASSLAGQSGANVLTF
>TRBD2|TRBV5-1
CASSLLREGNHEQFF
>-|TRBV15
CATSRDLGLDTGELFF
>TRBD2|TRBV5-1
CASSNGVGLEIQYF
>-|TRBV27
CASSLIRGTQYF
>TRBD1|TRBV12-3/TRBV12-4
CASSLGTGGSGNTIYF
>-|TRBV11-2
CASSLAQTGGNIQYF
>TRBD2|TRBV7-2
CASSLRASGGPLYEQYF
>TRBD1|TRBV10-3
CAISESTGTGYTEAFF
>-|TRBV6-2/TRBV6-3
CASTVGGPMGDYNQPQHF
>-|TRBV11-3
CASSSFTDRGNEQFF
>TRBD1|TRBV29-1
CSVGQPNYEQYF
>-|TRBV12-5
CASGYGPGTGEQYF
>-|TRBV7-2
CASSLARLVNEQFF
>TRBD2|TRBV20-1
CSAREPGLAGVKYNEQFF
>TRBD1|TRBV7-2
CATTGTDYEQYF
>-|TRBV7-2
CASSLAFGASYNEQFF
>TRBD1|TRBV11-2
CASSPTTGMNTEAFF
>TRBD2|TRBV7-3
CASSLSPGTSVSEQYF
>-|TRBV30
CAWSSGGEGYGYTF
>TRBD2|TRBV20-1
CSARGLAGGSLYNEQFF
>TRBD2|TRBV2
CASSLSGGDADTQYF